One sample yielded the 2 T cell receptor beta chains listed below, sequenced in a study of human T cells and chemical hapten exposure. Time point indicated: patch test 1, 2 weeks after DPC sensitization. Treatment described: therapeutic diphenylcyclopropenone sensitization with weekly scalp DPC. MiXCR was run by TCRdb on the RACE reads, yielding one entry per CDR3 protein. The sample records about 120,000 distinct CDR3 sequences, approximately 13% being singletons. The sample was whole blood, taken in connection with sensitization to the hapten diphenylcyclopropenone (DPC). The source is a man in his late teens or twenties with alopecia areata. Some clones in this sample may be carry-over from other donors' samples.

The chain joins TRBV11-3 to TRBJ1-1; D possibly corresponds to TRBD1 (5 bases). V was clipped by 1 base and J by 1 base, with 13 bases between them. The CDR3 is 16 residues long. CDR1 and CDR2 (germline): SGHNT, YENEEA. Here the CDR3 DNA reads TGTGCCAGCAGCTTAGCCTGGGGCTATGGGAACACTGAAGCTTTCTTT. Its protein product is CASSLAWGYGNTEAFF. The complete variable domain, with remaining parts taken from reference TRBV11-3 and TRBJ1-1, reads EAGVVQSPRYKIIEKKQPVAFWCNPISGHNTLYWYLQNLGQGPELLIRYENEEAVDDSQLPKDRFSAERLKGVDSTLKIQPAELGDSAVYLCASSLAWGYGNTEAFFGQGTRLTVV.

Concerning this clonotype itself: The junction differs from germline at one of its ends, possibly a read error. The chain recombines TRBV4-3 with TRBJ2-1; no reliable D call. The CDR3 loop spans 16 amino acids. Germline V gene lookup returns CDR1 LGHNA and CDR2 YSLEER. CDR3 DNA sequence: TGCGCCAGCAGCCAAGAACTCAGAAACCTAAGGTATTCCCAGGTCTTC. It codes for CASSQELRNLRYSQVF.